What follows are 32 T cell receptor beta chains derived from one specimen sequenced in a study of identical twins (dated by TCRdb to between 2015 and 2016). Receptor libraries were prepared by 5' RACE. TCRdb lists the instrument as Illumina HiSeq 2000. The public reads were run again by TCRdb, first through fastp at Q25 and then through MiXCR, and only productive beta chains were kept. Each CDR3 protein gets just one entry, which takes the most common genes and DNA from the rows behind it. The sample table records approximately 300,000 distinct CDR3 sequences; just under 9.5% of these occur just once. 6% to 8.5% of the sample is taken by the ten largest. These data were also filed under a second study, of yellow fever vaccine responses in identical twins.

The sample comprised CD8+ T cells sorted from blood. The receptors originated from a woman between 18 and 29 years old in good health.

This clonotype came up many times. This chain links TRBV12-3 or TRBV12-4 with TRBJ2-3; no firm D call. This CDR3 has 14 amino acids. V dropped 0 bases and J dropped 6 bases, with 10 bases sitting between them. This chain's CDR3 is CASSLAESPDTQYF. The CDR3 DNA sequence: TGTGCCAGCAGTTTAGCGGAGAGCCCCGATACGCAGTATTTT.

The V and J genes are TRBV11-2 and TRBJ2-7, with 8 nucleotides matching TRBD2. The germline CDR1 and CDR2 sequences are SGHAT and FQNNGV. J was trimmed by 6 bases and V by 5 bases; bases with no gene match: 12. The CDR3 totals 15 residues. Here the CDR3 reads CASSRLAQKGLEQYF. Written as DNA, the CDR3 is TGTGCCAGCAGCCGACTAGCGCAAAAGGGGCTCGAGCAGTACTTC.

This clonotype was detected ten times or more. The chain joins TRBV11-1 to TRBJ2-7, with D tentatively TRBD2 (5 bases). From germline, CDR1 is SGHAT and CDR2 FQDESV (reference sequence). This CDR3 is 14 amino acids long. V was trimmed by 6 bases and J by 0 bases, leaving 12 bases between them. The CDR3 here is CASSSSRGSYEQYF. The CDR3 coding sequence is TGTGCCAGCAGTTCCAGTCGGGGCTCCTACGAGCAGTACTTC.

The chain recombines TRBV2 with TRBJ1-1; the match to TRBD1 covers 7 bases. Germline CDR1 is SNHLY and CDR2 is FYNNEI. The CDR3 runs 13 residues. V gave up 4 bases and J gave up 7 bases; unmatched junction bases: 6. CDR3: CASSGRQGNEAFF. The CDR3 nucleotides are TGTGCCAGCAGTGGAAGACAGGGAAATGAAGCTTTCTTT.

This clonotype showed up just a few times. Here the CDR3 reads CASSLSPGTSGDNEQFF. Here the CDR3 DNA reads TGTGCCAGCAGTCTTTCACCGGGGACTAGCGGCGACAATGAGCAGTTCTTC. The V and J genes are TRBV2 and TRBJ2-1, with 11 positions matching TRBD2. This CDR3 spans 17 amino acids. The V segment lost 5 bases and the J segment 5 bases; nucleotides outside the gene matches: 11. Germline-derived CDR1 and CDR2 are SNHLY and FYNNEI.

The table lists this clonotype with a few counts. The chain carries TRBV28 and TRBJ2-7; D gene ambiguous. The V gene's germline CDR1 is MDHEN and CDR2 SYDVKM. V was shortened by 7 bases and J by 2 bases, with 18 bases between the two germline ends. There are 15 residues in the CDR3. The CDR3 DNA sequence: TGTGCCAGCATCCCGACCTCCGGGCAAACCTACGAGCAGTACTTC. This encodes CASIPTSGQTYEQYF.

The CDR3: CAYESRSTDTQYF. The CDR3 region has the DNA TGTGCCTACGAGAGCCGTAGCACAGATACGCAGTATTTT. V is TRBV30 and J is TRBJ2-3; D is unresolved. V gave up 7 bases and J gave up 0 bases, with 11 bases separating them. This CDR3 is built from 13 residues. Germline V lookup: CDR1 GTSNPN, CDR2 SVGIG (reference sequence).

This clonotype was found many times. The chain employs TRBV9 and TRBJ1-2, with D possibly matching TRBD1 (6 bases). Germline V lookup: CDR1 SGDLS, CDR2 YYNGEE. This CDR3 has 13 amino acids. The V end was cut by 0 bases, the J end by 7 bases, with 10 bases between. The CDR3: CASSVAGAFGYTF. The CDR3 coding sequence is TGTGCCAGCAGCGTAGCAGGGGCTTTTGGCTACACCTTC.

In its sample, this clonotype was seen many times. The chain is built from TRBV29-1 and TRBJ2-1; 9 bases align to TRBD2. In germline, CDR1 is SQVTM, CDR2 ANQGSEA. V lost 4 bases and J lost 2; bases outside the gene matches: 3. This CDR3 region has 14 residues. The CDR3 loop reads CSVGREGAYNEQFF. In DNA, the CDR3 is TGCAGCGTTGGGCGGGAGGGGGCCTACAATGAGCAGTTCTTC.

In its sample, this clonotype was seen many times. The J gene is TRBJ2-1, the V gene TRBV28, with no clear D. Deletions cut 6 bases from V and 0 bases from J, with 12 bases between. The CDR3 covers 15 residues. Germline loops: CDR1 MDHEN, CDR2 SYDVKM. The CDR3 DNA sequence: TGTGCCAGCAGACACCCCAGATCCTCCTACAATGAGCAGTTCTTC. Translation: CASRHPRSSYNEQFF. Together with reference TRBV28 and TRBJ2-1, the CDR3 gives the full variable domain: DVKVTQSSRYLVKRTGEKVFLECVQDMDHENMFWYRQDPGLGLRLIYFSYDVKMKEKGDIPEGYSVSREKKERFSLILESASTNQTSMYLCASRHPRSSYNEQFFGPGTRLTVL.

This rearrangement joins TRBV20-1 to TRBJ1-5; no clear D gene. Trimming stripped 3 bases from V and 0 bases from J, with 12 bases between. The CDR3 consists of 15 residues. From germline, CDR1 is DFQATT and CDR2 SNEGSKA (reference sequence). The CDR3 DNA sequence: TGCAGTGCTAGTAGGAAGCGGGGTAGCAATCAGCCCCAGCATTTT. Translation gives CSASRKRGSNQPQHF.

This clonotype was seen more than once but under ten times. The V and J genes are TRBV7-9 and TRBJ2-3; a weak D match, TRBD2 (5 bases). Between the trimmed V and J ends, which lost 2 bases and 4 bases, there was a span of 10 bases. The CDR3 is 14 residues long. Germline assignment: CDR1 SEHNR and CDR2 FQNEAQ (reference sequence). The CDR3: CASSLQEGPDTQYF. CDR3 bases: TGTGCCAGCAGCTTACAAGAGGGCCCAGATACGCAGTATTTT.

In its sample, this clonotype was seen many times. CDR3 nucleotides: TGTGCCAGCAGTTCGCCTCTCGGGGATCAGCCCCAGCATTTT. Translation: CASSSPLGDQPQHF. The V call is TRBV12-3 or TRBV12-4, the J call TRBJ1-5; D is ambiguous. With 4 bases removed from V and 5 bases from J, the gap between germline ends came to 12 bases. CDR3 length equals 14 residues.

This chain joins TRBV7-2 and TRBJ2-2; D is ambiguous. CDR1 SGHTA and CDR2 FQGNSA come from the germline V gene. V was pared by 8 bases and J by 0 bases, with 7 bases between. The CDR3 covers 13 residues. The DNA for the CDR3 is TGTGCCAGCTACAGAACGAACACCGGGGAGCTGTTTTTT. This translates into CASYRTNTGELFF. The full variable domain, its missing parts supplied by reference TRBV7-2 and TRBJ2-2, is GAGVSQSPSNKVTEKGKDVELRCDPISGHTALYWYRQSLGQGLEFLIYFQGNSAPDKSGLPSDRFSAERTGGSVSTLTIQRTQQEDSAVYLCASYRTNTGELFFGEGSRLTVL.

This clonotype was seen many times. This chain uses TRBV12-3 or TRBV12-4 with TRBJ1-1; D unresolved. Trimming took off 7 bases at V and 0 bases at J, with 9 bases between the two ends. CDR3 length: 13 residues. The CDR3 region is CASKEAVNTEAFF. CDR3 nucleotides: TGTGCCAGCAAGGAGGCAGTGAACACTGAAGCTTTCTTT.

This clonotype turned up a few times. This chain uses TRBV28 with TRBJ2-2, with a weak D call TRBD2 (6 bases). V was trimmed by 8 bases and J by 3 bases, leaving 16 bases between them. Germline V gene lookup returns CDR1 MDHEN and CDR2 SYDVKM. This CDR3 region has 15 residues. CDR3: CASRTWDSDTGELFF. In DNA, the CDR3 is TGTGCCAGCCGCACCTGGGACTCAGACACCGGGGAGCTGTTTTTT. The entire variable domain, with the rest obtained from reference TRBV28 and TRBJ2-2, is as follows: DVKVTQSSRYLVKRTGEKVFLECVQDMDHENMFWYRQDPGLGLRLIYFSYDVKMKEKGDIPEGYSVSREKKERFSLILESASTNQTSMYLCASRTWDSDTGELFFGEGSRLTVL.

V is TRBV2 and J is TRBJ2-7; D is possibly TRBD1 (6 bases). The length of the CDR3 is 16 residues. V was pared by 5 bases and J by 5 bases, with 22 bases between. Germline V gene sequence: CDR1 SNHLY, CDR2 FYNNEI. CDR3 in amino acids: CASSPLRTQGAHEQYF. In DNA form, the CDR3 reads TGTGCCAGCAGTCCCCTACGGACACAGGGTGCCCACGAGCAGTACTTC.

This clonotype was counted between two and nine times. The rearrangement joins TRBV11-1 to TRBJ2-7; TRBD2 aligns across 9 bases. This CDR3 comprises 18 residues. CDR1 and CDR2 from the germline V gene are SGHAT and FQDESV (reference sequence). J lost 5 bases, V lost 4 bases, and 18 bases had no gene match. The DNA for the CDR3 is TGTGCCAGCAGCTCCACTTCGCTCCCTGGCGGGGGGGCACACGAGCAGTACTTC. Amino acid sequence: CASSSTSLPGGGAHEQYF.

This clonotype showed up just a few times. This chain uses TRBV6-2 or TRBV6-3 with TRBJ2-5; TRBD2 matches 14 bases. With V trimmed by 0 bases and J by 2 bases, 11 bases remained unmatched. This CDR3 region has 20 residues. Germline V lookup: CDR1 MNHEY, CDR2 SVGEGT. The CDR3 loop is CASSYSLSTSGRVGQETQYF. Here the CDR3 DNA reads TGTGCCAGCAGTTACTCTTTGTCGACTAGCGGGAGGGTCGGGCAAGAGACCCAGTACTTC.

The chain has TRBV10-3 and TRBJ2-2, with D possibly being TRBD2 (5 bases). V was pared by 2 bases and J by 7 bases, with 8 bases between. Germline assignment: CDR1 ENHRY and CDR2 SYGVKD. CDR3 size: 13 residues. CDR3 sequence (DNA): TGTGCCATCAGTGAGGGACTTAACGGGGAGCTGTTTTTT. Protein: CAISEGLNGELFF.

This clonotype was picked up many times. The V call is TRBV7-2, the J call TRBJ2-1; the match to TRBD2 covers 9 bases. This CDR3 is built from 17 residues. Trimming removed 5 bases from V and 8 bases from J; junction bases left unmatched: 16. In germline, CDR1 is SGHTA, CDR2 FQGNSA. As DNA, the CDR3 is TGTGCCAGCAGCCCCGAGGGGCGGGAGGGCCTATTATATGAGCAGTTCTTC. Translated: CASSPEGREGLLYEQFF.

This clonotype has just a few counts. CDR3 nucleotides: TGTGCCAGCAGTGACTCCTCTAGTCCCGGGACCCAGTACTTC. It specifies CASSDSSSPGTQYF. The rearrangement links TRBV6-4 to TRBJ2-5; no clear D gene. CDR3 length: 14 residues. V lost 0 bases to trimming and J lost 7 bases, with 12 bases between them. CDR1 and CDR2 (germline): MRHNA, SNTAGT.

CDR3 sequence: CAICFLPGTSGGFTDTQYF. The CDR3 coding sequence is TGTGCCATCTGCTTCCTACCCGGGACTAGCGGGGGTTTCACAGATACGCAGTATTTT. The J gene is TRBJ2-3, the V gene TRBV2; TRBD2 matches at 14 bases. V was clipped by 10 bases and J by 2 bases; unmatched bases: 17. Germline CDR1 is SNHLY and CDR2 is FYNNEI. The length of the CDR3 is 19 residues.

This clonotype was detected many times. The gene calls are TRBV12-3 or TRBV12-4 and TRBJ1-2; D uncertain. The CDR3 is 13 amino acids. V was shortened by 5 bases and J by 2 bases, with 9 bases between the two germline ends. The CDR3 reads CASSPTLNYGYTF. CDR3 sequence (DNA): TGTGCCAGCAGTCCGACCCTAAACTATGGCTACACCTTC.

This clonotype was detected only a few times. The V gene is TRBV6-2 or TRBV6-3, the J gene TRBJ2-7; D is unclear. The CDR3 runs 15 residues. Trimming left V 0 bases short and J 2 bases short, with 11 bases between. CDR1 is MNHEY, CDR2 SVGEGT, per germline. The CDR3 here is CASSYSGGAPYEQYF. The CDR3 DNA sequence: TGTGCCAGCAGTTACTCAGGCGGTGCCCCCTACGAGCAGTACTTC.

The table lists this clonotype with a few counts. The rearrangement links TRBV30 to TRBJ2-1; 10 nucleotides match TRBD2. V trimming: 7 bases; J trimming: 8 bases; junction bases outside the gene matches: 8. CDR3 length equals 13 residues. Germline V gene lookup returns CDR1 GTSNPN and CDR2 SVGIG (reference sequence). The DNA of the CDR3 is TGTGCCTTCACTAGCGGGAACTTCTATGAGCAGTTCTTC. It yields the protein CAFTSGNFYEQFF. Combining the CDR3 with reference TRBV30 and TRBJ2-1 gives the whole variable domain SQTIHQWPATLVQPVGSPLSLECTVEGTSNPNLYWYRQAAGRGLQLLFYSVGIGQISSEVPQNLSASRPQDRQFILSSKKLLLSDSGFYLCAFTSGNFYEQFFGPGTRLTVL.

This clonotype was seen many times. V and J are TRBV28 and TRBJ1-1; D is unresolved. V lost 6 bases, J lost 2 bases, and 13 bases lay in between. CDR1 and CDR2 (germline): MDHEN, SYDVKM. The CDR3 consists of 14 residues. This CDR3 is CASSATMDNTEAFF. The CDR3 coding sequence is TGTGCCAGCAGCGCCACTATGGATAACACTGAAGCTTTCTTT.

The V and J genes are TRBV20-1 and TRBJ2-7, with 9 bases lining up with TRBD2. Trimming cost V 0 bases and J 2 bases; bases outside gene matches: 8. Germline V gives CDR1 DFQATT, CDR2 SNEGSKA (reference sequence). CDR3 size: 16 residues. The CDR3 here is CSARDIRASGTYEQYF. The CDR3, as DNA: TGCAGTGCTAGAGATATTCGGGCTAGCGGGACCTACGAGCAGTACTTC.

This clonotype was observed a handful of times. The chain employs TRBV14 and TRBJ2-7, with D perhaps matching TRBD2 (6 bases). There are 15 residues in the CDR3. CDR1 and CDR2 (germline): SGHDN, FVKESK. V lost 2 bases and J 3 bases, leaving 14 bases between the germline ends. The CDR3 DNA sequence: TGTGCCAGCAGCCAAACCCTGGACTACGTCTACGAGCAGTACTTC. Its translation: CASSQTLDYVYEQYF.

This clonotype was observed a single time. The CDR3 protein is CASSPLLAGDPETQYF. In DNA, the CDR3 is TGTGCCAGCAGCCCACTGCTAGCGGGAGACCCAGAGACCCAGTACTTC. This chain connects TRBV4-2 to TRBJ2-5, with 10 bases aligning to TRBD2. Per the germline V gene, CDR1 is LGHNA and CDR2 is YNFKEQ. The CDR3 spans 16 residues. Trimming cost V 4 bases and J 4 bases; bases outside gene matches: 9.

J is TRBJ1-5 and V is TRBV19; 7 nucleotides match TRBD1. The CDR3 is made up of 13 amino acids. Trimming cost V 8 bases and J 3 bases; bases outside gene matches: 4. Germline loops: CDR1 LNHDA, CDR2 SQIVND (reference sequence). The CDR3 sequence: CASGDRTNQPQHF. CDR3 coding DNA: TGTGCCAGTGGGGACAGAACCAATCAGCCCCAGCATTTT.

This clonotype appeared many times. J is TRBJ1-2 and V is TRBV15; TRBD1 agrees at 7 bases. The CDR3 loop spans 16 amino acids. Germline loops: CDR1 LNHNV, CDR2 YYDKDF (reference sequence). With 5 bases clipped from V and 5 bases from J, the junction kept 14 bases outside the gene matches. CDR3 coding DNA: TGTGCCACCAGCCCGACAGGGTTCGACGAAAGTTATGGCTACACCTTC. It codes for CATSPTGFDESYGYTF.